Listed below are T cell receptor beta chains from one sample, sequenced in a study of PD-L1 blockade in urothelial cancer. Method: immunoSEQ multiplex PCR; TCRdb's copy keeps in-frame clones and lacks some. The sample comprises approximately 93,000 clones, less than 85% of which are singletons, and approximately 8.4% rests with the top ten. This specimen consisted of PBMCs, obtained around atezolizumab (anti-PD-L1) treatment. The receptors were gathered from a man between 65 and 85 years old with urothelial cancer. Both conserved end residues are part of each CDR3. Fields, in order: J gene, clone size, V gene, D gene, CDR3 DNA, CDR3 protein. The D gene is left open where the match is weak. Size tells how often a clone was seen (once, few, many) or the class of an expanded clone, and some rows leave it out.

TRBJ2-4	few	TRBV15	NA	TGTGCCACCAGCAGAGAAGGGGGTGGCAAAAACATTCAGTACTTC	CATSREGGGKNIQYF
TRBJ1-2	NA	TRBV23-1	NA	TGCGCCAGCTCATGCCCGGGGGGGCCCAATGAGTATGGCTACACCTTC	CASSCPGGPNEYGYTF
TRBJ2-2	few	TRBV9	NA	TGTGCCAGCAGCGTAGCTCAGGGGACCGGGGAGCTGTTTTTT	CASSVAQGTGELFF
TRBJ2-1	NA	TRBV7-2	NA	TGTGCCAGCAGCCCTCACAGGGTTGAGCAGTTCTTC	CASSPHRVEQFF
TRBJ2-2	NA	TRBV6-5	TRBD2	TGTGCCAGCAGTTACCTAGCGGGAGGCACCGGGGAGCTGTTTTTT	CASSYLAGGTGELFF
TRBJ1-3	NA	TRBV5-4	TRBD1	TGTGCCAGCAGCTTCGACAGGGGGCGGAACACCATATATTTT	CASSFDRGRNTIYF
TRBJ2-3	once	TRBV10-3	NA	TGTGCCATCAGTGAGTCGACTCTGAGCGGGGATACGCAGTATTTT	CAISESTLSGDTQYF
TRBJ2-5	NA	TRBV7-9	NA	TGTGCCAGCACTCAAGAGACCCAGTACTTC	CASTQETQYF
TRBJ2-3	NA	TRBV11-2	NA	TGTGCCAGCAGCTTAGTAAGTTGGGGGGGCCGAGCAGATACGCAGTATTTT	CASSLVSWGGRADTQYF
TRBJ2-5	NA	TRBV11-2	TRBD1	TGTGCCAGCAGCCCGGGGACAGTAGAGACCCAGTACTTC	CASSPGTVETQYF
TRBJ1-6	NA	TRBV19	TRBD1	TGTGCCAGTAGCACGCCGACAGGGGGATCACCCCTCCACTTT	CASSTPTGGSPLHF
TRBJ2-5	NA	TRBV5-1	TRBD1	TGCGCCAGCAGCCCGGGACAGGGCCAAGAGACCCAGTACTTC	CASSPGQGQETQYF
TRBJ1-5	NA	TRBV9	NA	TGTGCCAGCAGCGTAGCATCACAGCACAATCAGCCCCAGCATTTT	CASSVASQHNQPQHF
TRBJ2-1	few	TRBV5-1	NA	TGCGCCAGCAGACCCGGGAGTCAATACAATGAGCAGTTCTTC	CASRPGSQYNEQFF
TRBJ1-1	few	TRBV7-9	TRBD1	TGTGCCAGCAGGCAAACAGGGGGAGACACTGAAGCTTTCTTT	CASRQTGGDTEAFF
TRBJ2-1	NA	TRBV7-9	NA	TGTGCCAGCAGCTTAGCTGGACAGTCCTACAATGAGCAGTTCTTC	CASSLAGQSYNEQFF
TRBJ2-1	NA	TRBV5-4	NA	TGTGCCAGCAGCTTGCCCCTGGCTGTGCAGTTCTTC	CASSLPLAVQFF
TRBJ1-1	NA	TRBV27	TRBD1	TGTGCCAGCAGAGACAGGGAACGTGGCACTGAAGCTTTCTTT	CASRDRERGTEAFF
TRBJ2-3	NA	TRBV5-6	TRBD1	TGTGCCAGCAGCTGGGGCCCGGGACAGGGCAGCACAGATACGCAGTATTTT	CASSWGPGQGSTDTQYF
TRBJ2-7	NA	TRBV29-1	NA	TGCAGCGCTGGGGAGTACGGCGAGCAGTACTTC	CSAGEYGEQYF
TRBJ2-7	few	TRBV11-2	NA	TGTGCCAGCAGCTTAGGAATAGGAGCCTACGAGCAGTACTTC	CASSLGIGAYEQYF
TRBJ2-1	NA	TRBV4-1	TRBD2	TGCGCCAGCAGCCAAGATTCTAGCGGGAGCTCCTACAATGAGCAGTTCTTC	CASSQDSSGSSYNEQFF
TRBJ1-4	NA	TRBV6-1	NA	TGTGCCAGCAGTGCCCTTGAAGGGGTAAAACTGTTTTTT	CASSALEGVKLFF
TRBJ1-2	few	TRBV11-2	NA	TGTGCCAGCAGCTTACCAGGGGACTATGGCTACACCTTC	CASSLPGDYGYTF
TRBJ2-1	NA	TRBV4-3	NA	TGCGCCAGCAGCCAAGATCCTACGAACAATGAGCAGTTCTTC	CASSQDPTNNEQFF
TRBJ1-3	large	TRBV7-9	NA	TGTGCCAGCAGCTTAACCCCCAGGGGAGAAAACACCATATATTTT	CASSLTPRGENTIYF
TRBJ2-2	NA	TRBV6-5	TRBD1	TGTGCCAGCAGCCGACCAGGGGGCGGGGAGCTGTTTTTT	CASSRPGGGELFF
TRBJ2-2	NA	TRBV11-3	TRBD1	TGTGCCAGCAGCTTAGCACAGGGGACCACCGGGGAGCTGTTTTTT	CASSLAQGTTGELFF
TRBJ2-1	NA	TRBV11-2	TRBD1	TGTGCCAGCAGCAAGAGACAGGGCTTGGATGAGCAGTTCTTC	CASSKRQGLDEQFF
TRBJ2-7	NA	TRBV7-8	TRBD1	TGTGCCAGCAGCCTCGGACAGGACTACGAGCAGTACTTC	CASSLGQDYEQYF